The rows below give T cell receptor beta chains drawn from one sample of a study of technical replicates of blood from several donors. Here immunoSEQ multiplex PCR was the method, and the copy in TCRdb shows in-frame clones only, minus some. The sample has 55,000 to 80,000 clones, nearly 98% seen once. The specimen was T cells isolated from PBMCs. All receptors derive from a human donor in good health. CDR3s include the opening cysteine and the closing phenylalanine or tryptophan.

j_call v_call cdr3_aa
TRBJ2-5 TRBV28 CASKLAGNQETQYF
TRBJ2-2 TRBV4-1 CASSHLWSANTGELFF
TRBJ2-2 TRBV29-1 CSVDRQNTGELFF
TRBJ2-2 TRBV7-6 CASSFAGASTGELFF
TRBJ1-3 TRBV5-1 CASSTGNVKGNTIYF
TRBJ2-7 TRBV5-6 CASSPKFGSYEQYF
TRBJ1-2 TRBV6-1 CASSEVGGFYGYTF
TRBJ1-1 TRBV25-1 CASSEYSGGGNTEAFF
TRBJ2-3 TRBV12-1 CASSLGFNGAGLFTDTQYF
TRBJ2-2 TRBV5-4 CASSHWTENTGELFF
TRBJ1-5 TRBV28 CASSLVGQEMNQPQHF
TRBJ1-6 TRBV12-5 CASGTNYNSPLHF
TRBJ2-1 TRBV11-3 CASSSDPGQGEQFF
TRBJ2-5 TRBV7-3 CAGKPKVPRGQETQYF
TRBJ1-1 TRBV7-9 CASSLNTGNEAFF
TRBJ1-2 TRBV5-1 CASSLDTGAYGYTF
TRBJ1-1 TRBV6-5 CASSYRVQGDGSEAFF
TRBJ2-1 TRBV2 CASRPHTSYNEQFF
TRBJ1-5 TRBV7-9 CASSPGGQDQPQHF
TRBJ2-2 TRBV7-8 CASSFSLAGTGELFF
TRBJ2-3 TRBV4-2 CASSQDVGDRFPDTQYF
TRBJ1-2 TRBV30 CAWSVRDIYGYTF
TRBJ1-2 TRBV5-1 CASSPGTGGGYTF
TRBJ2-2 TRBV15 CAISRLSGGNTGELFF
TRBJ2-2 TRBV11-3 CASSPLGGTGELFF
TRBJ2-3 TRBV25-1 CASERAESVSGTQYF
TRBJ2-1 TRBV4-1 CASSQGSGAGNEQFF
TRBJ1-5 TRBV27 CASSFSRGANQPQHF
TRBJ1-6 TRBV11-3 CASSARDSDSPLHF
TRBJ1-2 TRBV11-3 CASSPTGSPRYGYTF
TRBJ1-1 TRBV2 CASSDQGAGTEAFF
TRBJ2-4 TRBV28 CASSPIDRAPNIQYF
TRBJ2-7 TRBV5-4 CASSLAAVRIAGDREQYF
TRBJ2-2 TRBV5-1 CASSTGQLILTGELFF
TRBJ2-7 TRBV7-9 CASSARDRGSYEQYF
TRBJ1-3 TRBV5-6 CASSLTGGSGNTIYF
TRBJ2-4 TRBV6-5 CASSSGTGMDIQYF
TRBJ1-2 TRBV6-5 CASRPQGTGLYGYTF
TRBJ2-5 TRBV12-5 CASGLVLRKGETQYF
TRBJ1-2 TRBV5-1 CASRTDRNYGYTF
TRBJ2-2 TRBV7-9 CASSPSSGTAELFF
TRBJ1-1 TRBV6-5 CASSSRDSEAFF
TRBJ1-2 TRBV18 CASSRGEHIYGYTF
TRBJ1-2 TRBV9 CASSGGFTDYGYTF
TRBJ1-1 TRBV5-1 CASSLGFMNTEAFF
TRBJ1-1 TRBV2 CASSGRPEAFF
TRBJ1-3 TRBV15 CATSRDSGKGATGNTIYF
TRBJ2-5 TRBV19 CASSIGQGVETQYF
TRBJ1-1 TRBV7-9 CASSLGVTEAFF